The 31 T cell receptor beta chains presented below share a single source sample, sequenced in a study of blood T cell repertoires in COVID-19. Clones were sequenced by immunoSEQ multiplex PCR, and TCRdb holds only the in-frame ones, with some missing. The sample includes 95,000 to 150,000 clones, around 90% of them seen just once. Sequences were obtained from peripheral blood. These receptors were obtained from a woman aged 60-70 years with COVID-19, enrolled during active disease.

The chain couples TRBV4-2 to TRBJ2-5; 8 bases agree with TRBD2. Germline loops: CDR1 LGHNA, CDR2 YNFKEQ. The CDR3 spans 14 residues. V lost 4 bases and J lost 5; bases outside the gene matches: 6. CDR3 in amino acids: CASSPGTRGETQYF. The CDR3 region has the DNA TGTGCCAGCAGCCCGGGGACTAGGGGGGAGACCCAGTACTTC.

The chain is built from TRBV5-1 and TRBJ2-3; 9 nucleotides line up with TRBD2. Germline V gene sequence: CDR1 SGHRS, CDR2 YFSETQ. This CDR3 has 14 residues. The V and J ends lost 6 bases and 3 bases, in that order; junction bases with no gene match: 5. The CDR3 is CASMGLARTDTQYF. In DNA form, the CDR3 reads TGCGCCAGCATGGGACTAGCAAGGACAGATACGCAGTATTTT.

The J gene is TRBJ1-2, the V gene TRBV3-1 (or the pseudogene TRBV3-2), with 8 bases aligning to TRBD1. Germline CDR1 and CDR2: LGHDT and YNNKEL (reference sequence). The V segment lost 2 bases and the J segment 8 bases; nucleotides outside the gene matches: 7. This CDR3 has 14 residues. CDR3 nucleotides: TGTGCCAGCAGCCAAACGACAGGGGAAGGAGGCTACACCTTC. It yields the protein CASSQTTGEGGYTF.

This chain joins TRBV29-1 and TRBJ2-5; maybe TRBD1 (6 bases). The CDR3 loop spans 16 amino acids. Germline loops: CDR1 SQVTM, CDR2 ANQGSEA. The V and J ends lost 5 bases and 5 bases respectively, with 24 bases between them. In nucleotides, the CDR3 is TGCAGCGTTTTGTCCAGGACAGCCGTGAGGGGGGAGACCCAGTACTTC. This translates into CSVLSRTAVRGETQYF.

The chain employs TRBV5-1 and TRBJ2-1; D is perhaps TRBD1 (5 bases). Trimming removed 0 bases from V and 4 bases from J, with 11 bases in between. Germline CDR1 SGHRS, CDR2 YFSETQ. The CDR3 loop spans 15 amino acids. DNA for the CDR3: TGCGCCAGCAGCTTGGTTGGGCAGGGATACAATGAGCAGTTCTTC. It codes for CASSLVGQGYNEQFF.

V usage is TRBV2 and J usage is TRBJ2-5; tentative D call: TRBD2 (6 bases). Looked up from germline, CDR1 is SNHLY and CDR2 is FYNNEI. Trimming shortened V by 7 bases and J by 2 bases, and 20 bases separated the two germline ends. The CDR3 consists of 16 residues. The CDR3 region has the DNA TGTGCCAGCACAAACGACGGGCTAGCGATTCAAGAGACCCAGTACTTC. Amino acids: CASTNDGLAIQETQYF.

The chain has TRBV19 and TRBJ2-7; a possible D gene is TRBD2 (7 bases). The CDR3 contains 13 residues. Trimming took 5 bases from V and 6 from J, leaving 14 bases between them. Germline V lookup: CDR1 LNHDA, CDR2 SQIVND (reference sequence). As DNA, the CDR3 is TGTGCCAGTAGTCCTCGGGGGGCGAGCGAGCAGTACTTC. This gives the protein CASSPRGASEQYF.

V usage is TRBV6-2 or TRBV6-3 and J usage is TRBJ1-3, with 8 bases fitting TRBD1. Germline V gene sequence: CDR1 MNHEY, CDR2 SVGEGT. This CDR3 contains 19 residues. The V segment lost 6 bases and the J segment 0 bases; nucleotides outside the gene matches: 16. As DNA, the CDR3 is TGTGCCAGCAGCCAACCTACTGGGACAGGCCAGAGCTCTGGAAACACCATATATTTT. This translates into CASSQPTGTGQSSGNTIYF.

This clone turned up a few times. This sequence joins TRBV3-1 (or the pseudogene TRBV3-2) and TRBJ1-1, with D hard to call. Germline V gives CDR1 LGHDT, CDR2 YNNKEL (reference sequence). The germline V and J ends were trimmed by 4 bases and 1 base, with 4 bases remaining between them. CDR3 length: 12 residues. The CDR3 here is CASSRANTEAFF. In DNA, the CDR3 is TGTGCCAGCAGCCGCGCGAACACTGAAGCTTTCTTT.

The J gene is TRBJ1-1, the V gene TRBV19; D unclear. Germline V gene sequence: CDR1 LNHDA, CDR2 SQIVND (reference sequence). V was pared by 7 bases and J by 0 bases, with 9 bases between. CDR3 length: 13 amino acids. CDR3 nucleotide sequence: TGTGCCAGTAATCAACGGTTGAACACTGAAGCTTTCTTT. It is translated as CASNQRLNTEAFF.

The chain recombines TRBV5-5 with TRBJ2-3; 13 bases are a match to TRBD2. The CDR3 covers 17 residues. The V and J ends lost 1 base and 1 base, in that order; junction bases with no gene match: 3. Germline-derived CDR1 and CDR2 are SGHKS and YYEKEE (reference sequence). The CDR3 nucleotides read TGTGCCAGCAGCTTGACTAGCGGGGGGGCCGGCACAGATACGCAGTATTTT. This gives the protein CASSLTSGGAGTDTQYF. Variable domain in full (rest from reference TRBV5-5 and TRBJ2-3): DAGVTQSPTHLIKTRGQQVTLRCSPISGHKSVSWYQQVLGQGPQFIFQYYEKEERGRGNFPDRFSARQFPNYSSELNVNALLLGDSALYLCASSLTSGGAGTDTQYFGPGTRLTVL.

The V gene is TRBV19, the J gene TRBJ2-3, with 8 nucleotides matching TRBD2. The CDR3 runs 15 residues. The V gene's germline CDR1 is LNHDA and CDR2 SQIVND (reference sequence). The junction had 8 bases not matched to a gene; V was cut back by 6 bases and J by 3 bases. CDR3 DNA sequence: TGTGCCAGTAGGATCAGCGGGGGTTGGACAGATACGCAGTATTTT. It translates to CASRISGGWTDTQYF. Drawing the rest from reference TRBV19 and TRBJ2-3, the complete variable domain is DGGITQSPKYLFRKEGQNVTLSCEQNLNHDAMYWYRQDPGQGLRLIYYSQIVNDFQKGDIAEGYSVSREKKESFPLTVTSAQKNPTAFYLCASRISGGWTDTQYFGPGTRLTVL.

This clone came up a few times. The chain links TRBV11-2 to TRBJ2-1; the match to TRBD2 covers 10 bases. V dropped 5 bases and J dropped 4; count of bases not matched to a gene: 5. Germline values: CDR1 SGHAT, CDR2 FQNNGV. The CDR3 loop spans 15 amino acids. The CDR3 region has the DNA TGTGCCAGCAGCCTTGTAGCGGGGGGATACAATGAGCAGTTCTTC. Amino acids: CASSLVAGGYNEQFF.

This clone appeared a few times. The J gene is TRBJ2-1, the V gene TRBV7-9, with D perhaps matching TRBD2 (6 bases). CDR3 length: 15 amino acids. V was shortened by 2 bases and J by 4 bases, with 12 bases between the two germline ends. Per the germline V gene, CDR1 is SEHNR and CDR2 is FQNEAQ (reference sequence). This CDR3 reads CASSLSLARYNEQFF. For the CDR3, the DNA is TGTGCCAGCAGCTTATCACTAGCAAGGTACAATGAGCAGTTCTTC.

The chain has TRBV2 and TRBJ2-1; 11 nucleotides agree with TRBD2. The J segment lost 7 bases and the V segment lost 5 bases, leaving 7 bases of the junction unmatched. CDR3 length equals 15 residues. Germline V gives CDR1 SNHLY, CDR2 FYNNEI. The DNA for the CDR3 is TGTGCCAGCAGTCCCTCTAGCGGGGGGTTTAATGAGCAGTTCTTC. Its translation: CASSPSSGGFNEQFF.

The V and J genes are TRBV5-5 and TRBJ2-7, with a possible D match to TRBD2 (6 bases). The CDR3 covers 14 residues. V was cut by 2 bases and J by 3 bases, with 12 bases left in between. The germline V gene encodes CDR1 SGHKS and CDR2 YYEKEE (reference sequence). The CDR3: CASSLGDSFYEQYF. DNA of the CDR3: TGTGCCAGCAGCTTAGGGGACTCTTTCTACGAGCAGTACTTC.

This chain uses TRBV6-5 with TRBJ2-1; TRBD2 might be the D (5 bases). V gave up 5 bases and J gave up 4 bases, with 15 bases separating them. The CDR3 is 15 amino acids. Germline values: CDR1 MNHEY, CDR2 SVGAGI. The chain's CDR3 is CASSPGILIYNEQFF. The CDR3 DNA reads TGTGCCAGCAGTCCCGGGATACTCATTTACAATGAGCAGTTCTTC.

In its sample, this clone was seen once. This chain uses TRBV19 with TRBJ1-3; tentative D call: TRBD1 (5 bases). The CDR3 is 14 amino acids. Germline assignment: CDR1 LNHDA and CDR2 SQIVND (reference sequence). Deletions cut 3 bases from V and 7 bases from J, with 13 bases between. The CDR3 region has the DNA TGTGCCAGTAGTATCCAGGGCGGAGGGAACACCATATATTTT. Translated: CASSIQGGGNTIYF.

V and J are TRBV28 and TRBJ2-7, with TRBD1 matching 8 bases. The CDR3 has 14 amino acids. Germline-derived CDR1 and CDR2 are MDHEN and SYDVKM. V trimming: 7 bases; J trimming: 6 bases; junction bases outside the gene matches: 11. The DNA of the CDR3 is TGTGCCAGCAACCGAGGACAGGGTAGGGTCGAGCAGTACTTC. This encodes CASNRGQGRVEQYF.

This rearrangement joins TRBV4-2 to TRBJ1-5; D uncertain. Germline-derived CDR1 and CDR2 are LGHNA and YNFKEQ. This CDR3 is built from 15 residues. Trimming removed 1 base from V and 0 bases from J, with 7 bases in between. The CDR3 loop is CASSQGLNSNQPQHF. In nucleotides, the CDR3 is TGTGCCAGCAGCCAAGGACTAAATAGCAATCAGCCCCAGCATTTT.

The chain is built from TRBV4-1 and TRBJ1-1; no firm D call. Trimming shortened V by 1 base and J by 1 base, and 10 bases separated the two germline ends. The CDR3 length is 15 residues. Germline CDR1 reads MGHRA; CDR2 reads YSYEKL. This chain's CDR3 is CASSQGMRPNTEAFF. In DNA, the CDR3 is TGCGCCAGCAGCCAAGGGATGAGGCCGAACACTGAAGCTTTCTTT.

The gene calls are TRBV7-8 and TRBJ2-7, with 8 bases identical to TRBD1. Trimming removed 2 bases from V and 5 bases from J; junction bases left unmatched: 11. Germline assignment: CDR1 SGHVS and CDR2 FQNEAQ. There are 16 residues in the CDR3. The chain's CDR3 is CASSLSQTGVFDEQYF. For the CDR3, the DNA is TGTGCCAGCAGCTTATCACAGACAGGGGTTTTTGACGAGCAGTACTTC.

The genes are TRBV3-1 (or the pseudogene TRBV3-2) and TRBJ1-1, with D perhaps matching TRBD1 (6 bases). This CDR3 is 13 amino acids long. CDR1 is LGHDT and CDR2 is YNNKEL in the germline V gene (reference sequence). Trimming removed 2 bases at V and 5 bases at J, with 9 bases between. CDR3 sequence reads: CASSQTRGTEAFF. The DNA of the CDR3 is TGTGCCAGCAGCCAAACCAGGGGAACTGAAGCTTTCTTT.

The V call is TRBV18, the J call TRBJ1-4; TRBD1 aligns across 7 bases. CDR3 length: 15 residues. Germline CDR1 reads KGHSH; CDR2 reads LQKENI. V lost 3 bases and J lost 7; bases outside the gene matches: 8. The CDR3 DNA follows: TGTGCCAGCTCACCCTCACAGGGGTGGTCTGAAAAACTGTTTTTT. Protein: CASSPSQGWSEKLFF.

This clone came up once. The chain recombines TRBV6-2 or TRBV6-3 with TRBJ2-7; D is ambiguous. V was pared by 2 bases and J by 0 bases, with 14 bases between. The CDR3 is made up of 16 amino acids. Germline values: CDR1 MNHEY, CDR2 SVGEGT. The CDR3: CASSYLSPVSSYEQYF. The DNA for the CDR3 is TGTGCCAGCAGTTACCTCTCGCCGGTGAGCTCCTACGAGCAGTACTTC.

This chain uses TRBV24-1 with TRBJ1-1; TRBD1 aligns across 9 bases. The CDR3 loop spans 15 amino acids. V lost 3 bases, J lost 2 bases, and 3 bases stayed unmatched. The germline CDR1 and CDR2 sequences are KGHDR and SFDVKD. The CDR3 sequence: CATSDKTGGNTEAFF. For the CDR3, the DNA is TGTGCCACCAGTGATAAGACAGGGGGAAACACTGAAGCTTTCTTT.

The CDR3 protein is CAISPTRLSTEQYF. In nucleotides, the CDR3 is TGTGCCATCAGCCCGACTAGACTATCTACGGAGCAGTACTTC. The rearrangement links TRBV10-3 to TRBJ2-7, with D possibly being TRBD2 (6 bases). V lost 6 bases to trimming and J lost 7 bases, with 19 bases between them. The germline CDR1 and CDR2 sequences are ENHRY and SYGVKD. The CDR3 runs to 14 residues.

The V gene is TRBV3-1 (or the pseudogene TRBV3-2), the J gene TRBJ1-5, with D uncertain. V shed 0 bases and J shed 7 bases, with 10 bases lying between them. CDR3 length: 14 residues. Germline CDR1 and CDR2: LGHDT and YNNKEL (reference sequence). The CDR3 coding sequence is TGTGCCAGCAGCCAAGATGCCGCGGGCCAGCCCCAGCATTTT. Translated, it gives CASSQDAAGQPQHF.

In DNA, the CDR3 is TGTGCCAGCAGCCTCCCCCCCGCGTCTGGAAACACCATATATTTT. Translation gives CASSLPPASGNTIYF. The chain is built from TRBV3-1 (or the pseudogene TRBV3-2) and TRBJ1-3, with D uncertain. Germline assignment: CDR1 LGHDT and CDR2 YNNKEL (reference sequence). V dropped 4 bases and J dropped 1 base, with 11 bases sitting between them. The CDR3 extends over 15 amino acids.

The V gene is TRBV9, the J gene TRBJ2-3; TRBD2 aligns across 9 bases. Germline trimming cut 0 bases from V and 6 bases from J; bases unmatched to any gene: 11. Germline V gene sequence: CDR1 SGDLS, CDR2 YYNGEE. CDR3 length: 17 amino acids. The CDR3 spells CASSVAASGVVFDTQYF. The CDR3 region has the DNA TGTGCCAGCAGCGTAGCGGCTAGCGGGGTAGTGTTCGATACGCAGTATTTT.

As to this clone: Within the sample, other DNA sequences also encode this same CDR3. The CDR3 here is CASSQEALNEKLFF. The CDR3 coding sequence is TGTGCCAGCAGCCAAGAGGCACTAAATGAAAAACTGTTTTTT. The chain combines TRBV4-2 with TRBJ1-4; D uncertain. With 0 bases removed from V and 5 bases from J, the gap between germline ends came to 7 bases. Germline V lookup: CDR1 LGHNA, CDR2 YNFKEQ. CDR3 length equals 14 residues.